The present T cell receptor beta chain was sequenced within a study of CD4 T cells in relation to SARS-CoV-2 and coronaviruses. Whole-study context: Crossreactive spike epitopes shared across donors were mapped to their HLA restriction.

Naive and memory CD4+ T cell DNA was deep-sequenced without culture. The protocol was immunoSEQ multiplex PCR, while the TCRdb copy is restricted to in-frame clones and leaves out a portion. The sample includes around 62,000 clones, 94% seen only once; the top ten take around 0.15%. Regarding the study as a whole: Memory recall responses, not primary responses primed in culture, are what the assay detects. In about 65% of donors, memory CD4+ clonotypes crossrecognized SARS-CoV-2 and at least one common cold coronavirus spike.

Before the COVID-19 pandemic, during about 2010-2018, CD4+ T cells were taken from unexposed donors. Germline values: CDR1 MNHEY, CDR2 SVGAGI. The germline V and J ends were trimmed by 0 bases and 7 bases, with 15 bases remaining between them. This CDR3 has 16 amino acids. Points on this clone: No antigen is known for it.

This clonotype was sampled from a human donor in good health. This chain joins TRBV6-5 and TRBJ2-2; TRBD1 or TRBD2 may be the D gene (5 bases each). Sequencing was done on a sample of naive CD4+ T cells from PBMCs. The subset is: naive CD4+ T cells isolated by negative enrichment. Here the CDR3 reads CASSYSTGRGFGELFF. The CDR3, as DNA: TGTGCCAGCAGTTACTCGACCGGCCGGGGCTTCGGGGAGCTGTTTTTT.